The following is a T cell receptor (beta chain) sequence with its context. This clonotype was recorded a few times. Its specific antigen is unknown. Base qualities are not provided; no much larger clone lies one nucleotide away. Only healthy Caucasian donors were included. The twin cohort consisted of three pairs of female monozygotic twins, all aged roughly 18 to 30 years. CD4+ and CD8+ T cell populations were isolated with positive isolation kits from Invitrogen. This specimen comes from a study of identical twins (dated by TCRdb to about 2016). Broadly, across the study: To test whether fetal clonotypes persist, this study deep-sequenced TCR alpha and beta repertoires from monozygotic twins, from unrelated adults of various ages, and from cord blood. To rule out contamination, the twin experiments were replicated at different times with different library preparation protocols. Overall study outcomes, separate from this receptor: Compared with coincidental sharing between unrelated individuals, out-of-frame TCR alpha sequences shared between twins had an excess of sequences with low generation probability. Because the same donors could not be followed over many years, the conclusions relied on cross-sectional statistical analysis. Out-of-frame TCR alpha sharing in monozygotic twins was systematically underestimated by recombination models, whereas sharing between unrelated individuals was in agreement with the recombination models. Fewer insertions were carried by abundant cord blood beta clonotypes, a similar but weaker trend appeared in young adult naive repertoires, and no such trend appeared in memory repertoires. The excess sharing between twins in beta out-of-frame sequences was weaker because fewer shared sequences reduced the signal-to-noise ratio. Invariant T cells such as MAIT and iNKT could partly confound zero-insertion analyses, although diverse VJ usage argued against such confounding for most clonotypes.

The protocol used for the library was 5' RACE. Sequencing was carried out with an Illumina HiSeq 2000. A universal primer binding site was introduced by template switching, and a unique molecular identifier was present in the final cDNA, enabling accurate counting of TCR cDNA molecules. First-strand cDNA for TCR alpha and beta chains was synthesized from specific primers in the conserved constant-segment region. To control for contamination, each cDNA library was double barcoded with a SMART-Mk sample barcode plus Illumina barcodes. TruSeq adapter sequences along with Illumina sample barcodes were introduced in two successive PCR steps. The Illumina HiSeq platform was used with custom primers to sequence TCR alpha and beta cDNA libraries. Under the source paper's analysis protocol: MiGEC processed the raw reads to extract unique molecular identifiers, while MiXCR was used to determine the CDR3 positions. For each individual, recombination models were inferred using an EM algorithm with the repgenHMM and IGoR tools. The tcR package in R was used for shared clonotype analysis, with sharing normalized by the product of cloneset sizes. Out-of-frame nonproductive sequences were analyzed to study raw recombination free of thymic and clonal selection effects. The public sequencing data were trimmed at Q25 with fastp and processed into clonotypes with MiXCR by TCRdb, which kept only in-frame beta chains. One record per CDR3 amino acid sequence lists the most common genes and DNA. TCRdb assigned the V and J calls; the authors' analysis was not used. The sample profile shows fewer than 500,000 distinct CDR3 sequences; roughly an eighth of them were found once. Approximately 1% of the sample comes from the top ten.

The CDR3 goes from the cysteine to the phenylalanine over 14 residues. CDR3 DNA is the only sequence kept; it has 42 bases, read in frame from the first base. Germline trimming amounts to 2 bases on V and 6 bases on J, with 5 as the count of junction bases outside the gene matches. Reading the germline V gene gives CDR1 SGHRS and CDR2 YFSETQ. In addition, the sample was reused for a study of yellow fever vaccine responses in identical twins. The second investigation adds: According to the authors, the vaccine-induced T cell response in identical twins seemed to be partly convergent and partly specific to each individual. The study precisely tracked vaccine-responding T cell clones in identical twins.

The receptor was isolated from a woman between 18 and 30 years old in good health. The sample taken for sequencing was CD4+ T cells sorted from blood. The receptor chain draws on TRBV5-1 and TRBJ2-3, with TRBD2 matching 8 junction bases. DNA sequence: TGCGCCAGCAGCTTCGGGACTAGTATGGATACGCAGTATTTT. Its protein product is CASSFGTSMDTQYF.